This is a list of T cell receptor beta chains from one sample in a study of response to subunit inactivated influenza vaccine. TCRdb used MiXCR to reprocess the RT-PCR reads, holding one entry per CDR3 protein. This sample has 500,000 or so distinct CDR3 sequences, with more than 15% found just once. The sample was CD4+ T cells sorted from PBMCs, taken less than 30 months after vaccination. Every receptor here comes from a man in his fifties or sixties who received an inactivated influenza vaccine. Both conserved end residues are part of each CDR3. The order of the fields is J gene, D gene, V gene, clone size, CDR3 DNA, CDR3 protein. The D gene is left open where the match is weak. Rows may omit the clone size; those that give it use once, few, many or a size class.

TRBJ2-7,TRBD1,TRBV6-5,few,TGTGCCAGCAGTTACTCGGGACAGGGGGCGGTCGAGCAGTACTTC,CASSYSGQGAVEQYF
TRBJ1-2,-,TRBV7-9,few,TGTGCCAGCAGCGCAAGCTCGGGGCACTATGGCTACACCTTC,CASSASSGHYGYTF
TRBJ1-6,TRBD1,TRBV25-1,-,TGTGCCAGCAGGGAAGCCGGGACAGGGGGTAGTTCACCCCTCCACTTT,CASREAGTGGSSPLHF
TRBJ2-1,-,TRBV24-1,-,TGTGCCACCAGTGATCCCACATCGGGGGCCAACAATGAGCAGTTCTTC,CATSDPTSGANNEQFF
TRBJ2-1,-,TRBV15,few,TGTGCCACCAGCATGGGAGACTACAATGAGCAGTTCTTC,CATSMGDYNEQFF
TRBJ2-2,-,TRBV21-1,-,TGTGCCAGCAGCAAAGCGGAGGGAGGGTTTCAGAGCACCGGGGAGCTGTTTTTT,CASSKAEGGFQSTGELFF
TRBJ2-1,-,TRBV12-3/TRBV12-4,many,TGTGCCAGCAGTCAGAGACTTTACTACAATGAGCAGTTCTTC,CASSQRLYYNEQFF
TRBJ2-1,-,TRBV10-3,few,TGTGCCATCAGGGACATCAGCTCCTACAATGAGCAGTTCTTC,CAIRDISSYNEQFF
TRBJ1-5,-,TRBV29-1,-,TGCAGCGCCGGGGACGGGAATCAGCCCCAGCATTTT,CSAGDGNQPQHF
TRBJ2-5,-,TRBV4-2,-,TGTGCCAGCAGCCAAGATGGACAACAAGAGACCCAGTACTTC,CASSQDGQQETQYF
TRBJ1-6,-,TRBV4-1,few,TGCGCCAGCAGCAACGGGATTCTAGGGATTTCACCCCTCCACTTT,CASSNGILGISPLHF
TRBJ2-5,-,TRBV30,-,TGTGCCTGGAGTGTCTCGACAGCGGAGACCCAGTACTTC,CAWSVSTAETQYF
TRBJ2-3,-,TRBV7-2,few,TGTGCCAGCAGCTTGTATGGACCTTTGAATATAACAGATACGCAGTATTTT,CASSLYGPLNITDTQYF
TRBJ2-1,TRBD2,TRBV20-1,few,TGCAGTGCAACCGGGACTACCAAGGATGAGCAGTTCTTC,CSATGTTKDEQFF
TRBJ1-1,-,TRBV20-1,-,TGCAGTCAACAGGACCGGTCGGCGTTTGAAGCTTTCTTT,CSQQDRSAFEAFF
TRBJ1-6,-,TRBV7-9,few,TGTGCCAGCAGCTTAGCGCTACAGACGAATTCACCCCTCCACTTT,CASSLALQTNSPLHF
TRBJ1-6,-,TRBV29-1,-,TGCAGCGTTGAAATCGGAATTGGGGGTACCCTCCACTTT,CSVEIGIGGTLHF
TRBJ2-5,TRBD2,TRBV4-2,few,TGTGCCAGCAGCCAAGGGGTAGGGACTAGCCTCCAAGAGACCCAGTACTTC,CASSQGVGTSLQETQYF
TRBJ2-2,TRBD2,TRBV10-3,-,TGTGCCATCAGTAAGGGACTAGCGGGCGCCGGGGAGCTGTTTTTT,CAISKGLAGAGELFF
TRBJ1-2,TRBD1,TRBV20-1,-,TGCAGTGCCGGAACAGGGGGGGTAATAGGTTACACCTTC,CSAGTGGVIGYTF
TRBJ1-2,-,TRBV12-3/TRBV12-4,-,TGTGCCAGCAGTTTAAAGGGAGGGGCATCTGGTGGCTACACCTTC,CASSLKGGASGGYTF
TRBJ2-7,TRBD1,TRBV20-1,few,TGCAGTGCTAGAGCAACCGCGACAGGGAGCTACGAGCAGTACTTC,CSARATATGSYEQYF
TRBJ2-3,-,TRBV7-2,few,TGTGCCACCTTAAGGTCCAGCACAGATACGCAGTATTTT,CATLRSSTDTQYF
TRBJ2-7,-,TRBV4-1,-,TGCGCCAGCAGCCAAGCCCCACTTCTATTCCTCTACGAGCAGTACTTC,CASSQAPLLFLYEQYF
TRBJ2-1,-,TRBV12-3/TRBV12-4,-,TGTGCCAGCAGTCCCAGACTCGGAATCCGCTCCTACAATGAGCAGTTCTTC,CASSPRLGIRSYNEQFF
TRBJ2-2,TRBD1,TRBV13,-,TGTGCCAGCAGCATCACCCGGGACAGGGTAAACACCGGGGAGCTGTTTTTT,CASSITRDRVNTGELFF
TRBJ2-1,-,TRBV5-1,-,TGCGCCAGCAGCTTGGAGGAGCTCTGGTTCTTC,CASSLEELWFF
TRBJ2-7,TRBD2,TRBV6-9,few,TGTGCCAGCAGTTATAGCGGGACGGGGCCCTACGAGCAGTACTTC,CASSYSGTGPYEQYF
TRBJ1-6,TRBD1,TRBV12-3/TRBV12-4,-,TGTGCCAGCAGTCCACCGGGACAGGGGCTGGGAAATTATTCACCCCTCCACTTT,CASSPPGQGLGNYSPLHF
TRBJ1-1,-,TRBV29-1,-,TGCAGCGTTGGGTATTCCAGGGCAGGGAAAGCTTTCTTT,CSVGYSRAGKAFF
TRBJ2-1,-,TRBV4-1,many,TGCGCCAGCAGCCCAACTAGGGGTAGGTCCTACAATGAGCAGTTCTTC,CASSPTRGRSYNEQFF
TRBJ1-4,TRBD1,TRBV18,few,TGTGCCAGCGCCCGGACAGGGCGAGAAAAACTGTTTTTT,CASARTGREKLFF
TRBJ2-7,TRBD2,TRBV12-3/TRBV12-4,few,TGTGCCAGCAGTGTCGCCGGGACTAGCGTTTACGAGCAGTACTTC,CASSVAGTSVYEQYF
TRBJ2-6,-,TRBV30,-,TGTGCCTGGAGCCCATTCGGCGGGACTGGGGCCAACGTCCTGACTTTC,CAWSPFGGTGANVLTF
TRBJ2-7,TRBD2,TRBV5-4,-,TGTGCCAGCGGTCCGAAAGGGACTAGCGGGAACGAGCAGTACTTC,CASGPKGTSGNEQYF
TRBJ1-1,TRBD1,TRBV5-1,many,TGCGCCAGCTCCCGGGACAGGGTTTGGATGAACACTGAAGCTTTCTTT,CASSRDRVWMNTEAFF
TRBJ1-1,-,TRBV3-1,few,TGTGCCAGCAGCCCGGTGGGCTGGGACACTGAAGCTTTCTTT,CASSPVGWDTEAFF
TRBJ2-7,TRBD1,TRBV20-1,few,TGCAGTGCTAGGGACAGGAGTCCCTACGAGCAGTACTTC,CSARDRSPYEQYF
TRBJ2-5,TRBD1,TRBV4-2,few,TGTGCCAGCAGCCAACCGGACAGGCGTCAAGAGACCCAGTACTTC,CASSQPDRRQETQYF
TRBJ1-5,TRBD1,TRBV6-1,few,TGTGCCAGCAGTGAGGGGTGGACAGGGGATTGGAGGGGCAATCAGCCCCAGCATTTT,CASSEGWTGDWRGNQPQHF
TRBJ2-1,-,TRBV6-5,few,TGTGCCAGCAGTTACCGGGGTGGCAAACGCAATGAGCAGTTCTTC,CASSYRGGKRNEQFF
TRBJ2-3,-,TRBV10-3,-,TGTGCCATCAGTGAGTCTGCGGGTACGCAGTATTTT,CAISESAGTQYF
TRBJ2-7,-,TRBV20-1,-,TGCAGTGCTAGATCAGAACCCCAATTATTCCACGAGCAGTACTTC,CSARSEPQLFHEQYF
TRBJ2-4,-,TRBV11-2,few,TGTGCCAGCAGCTCCCGGGATGGAGCCAAAAACATTCAGTACTTC,CASSSRDGAKNIQYF
TRBJ2-3,TRBD2,TRBV24-1,few,TGTGCCACCAGCTACGGACTAGCGGGGAACACAGATACGCAGTATTTT,CATSYGLAGNTDTQYF
TRBJ1-3,-,TRBV10-2,many,TGCGCCAGCAGTGAGTGGTCTGGAAACACCATATATTTT,CASSEWSGNTIYF
TRBJ2-7,-,TRBV11-2,many,TGTGCCAGCAGCACAGGAAGGACGAAGAAGGAGCAGTACTTC,CASSTGRTKKEQYF
TRBJ1-5,-,TRBV12-3/TRBV12-4,few,TGTGCCAGCAGTTTTGCCTGGGATCAGCCCCAGCATTTT,CASSFAWDQPQHF
TRBJ2-3,-,TRBV6-5,-,TGTGCCAGCAGTTACCCGAGGGAGTCGTATGGGCAGTATTTT,CASSYPRESYGQYF
TRBJ2-1,TRBD2,TRBV3-1,few,TGTGCCAGCAGCCCCACCCCGACTAGCGGGAGGTTCAATGAGCAGTTCTTC,CASSPTPTSGRFNEQFF
TRBJ1-1,-,TRBV11-2,few,TGTGCCAGCAGCTTAGATATCCGGGGGCCTGAAGCTTTCTTT,CASSLDIRGPEAFF